This entry lists 3 T cell receptor beta chains sequenced from one sample in a study of blood T cell repertoires in COVID-19. TCRdb's table, derived via immunoSEQ multiplex PCR, lists solely in-frame clones and lacks some. The table lists about 150,000 clones, approximately 81% of them singletons. The source material was peripheral blood. These receptors all stem from a woman aged 55-75 years with COVID-19, enrolled during active disease.

This chain connects TRBV2 to TRBJ2-5, with 7 nucleotides matching TRBD2. Germline values: CDR1 SNHLY, CDR2 FYNNEI. With 8 bases clipped from V and 6 bases from J, the junction kept 12 bases outside the gene matches. The CDR3 runs 14 residues. The CDR3 is CASRSSVGGKTQYF. CDR3 nucleotide sequence: TGTGCCAGCCGGTCATCAGTCGGGGGGAAGACCCAGTACTTC.

The rearrangement uses TRBV7-8 and TRBJ2-7, with TRBD2 identical over 13 bases. The CDR3 is 18 amino acids. Germline CDR1 is SGHVS and CDR2 is FQNEAQ. V lost 5 bases, J lost 6 bases, and 16 bases stayed unmatched. CDR3 protein: CASSPGLAGSNTFGEQYV. Written as DNA, the CDR3 is TGTGCCAGCAGCCCGGGACTAGCGGGGAGCAATACCTTCGGCGAGCAGTACGTC.

V and J are TRBV19 and TRBJ1-5; no definite D call. Germline V gene data show CDR1 as LNHDA and CDR2 as SQIVND (reference sequence). Trimming left V 1 base short and J 4 bases short, with 20 bases between. The CDR3 is made up of 18 amino acids. The CDR3 spells CASSIGGRLGAMNQPQHF. CDR3 coding DNA: TGTGCCAGTAGTATAGGAGGCAGGCTGGGAGCCATGAATCAGCCCCAGCATTTT.